The present T cell receptor beta chain was sequenced within a study of Graves' ophthalmopathy and Graves' hyperthyroidism (dated by TCRdb to about 2018). Turning to the overall study: Peripheral blood was collected at initial diagnosis, prior to any treatment. To tell Graves' ophthalmopathy apart from Graves' hyperthyroidism, and to predict which patients would progress to ophthalmopathy, the study relied on TCR beta repertoire signatures. In total, around 130 blood samples were TCR-sequenced: fewer than 50 ophthalmopathy, 80 or so hyperthyroidism and roughly 17 hyperthyroidism-to-ophthalmopathy patients. To explore V-J signatures that separate ophthalmopathy from hyperthyroidism, a discovery set of 100 patients was enrolled, consisting of roughly 45 with ophthalmopathy and some 59 with stable hyperthyroidism. The independent validation cohort included about 20 hyperthyroidism patients plus 17 patients who later progressed from hyperthyroidism to ophthalmopathy. In over 5 hyperthyroidism patients, the T-cell repertoire of thyroid tissue was compared with the T-cell repertoire of blood. Once sampling was done, hyperthyroidism patients were given methimazole at a starting dose of 30 mg daily, while ophthalmopathy patients were given high-dose intravenous methylprednisolone.

TCR beta CDR3 regions were amplified from RNA transcripts for repertoire sequencing. HTBI primers and the Qiagen OneStep RT-PCR kit were used in a first-round RT-PCR, which was followed by a second-round multiplex PCR, size selection and purification. Libraries were sequenced on an Illumina HiSeq2000 using paired-end 100 bp reads. In the paper's pipeline: SOAPnuke was used for read processing, and reads with adapters, uncalled bases, a mean Phred below 15, or no exact constant-primer or identifier match were discarded. High-quality paired reads were merged with COPE v1.2.5. Unique nucleotide sequences were defined as clonotypes and aligned to IMGT TRB V, D and J references using MiTCR v1.1. Analysis was restricted to V-J combinations with a frequency above 0.0001, which covered 99.2% of repertoires. For each V-J combination, a TCR clonal expansion and chaos score was defined as the ratio of F50 clonal expansion to chaos observed in the TCRdist matrix. Welch's t-statistics and random forest were used to reduce the features to about 12 V-J combinations, which were then used as input to a naive Bayes classifier. The similarity between thyroid and blood repertoires was quantified using the Morisita-Horn index. Through fastp at Q25 and MiXCR, TCRdb rebuilt clones from the public reads, retaining in-frame beta chains. Identical CDR3 proteins give one entry, which carries the most common genes and DNA. These V and J calls originate from TCRdb's pipeline instead of the authors' own analysis. Counted in this sample were hundreds of thousands of distinct CDR3 sequences; over 40% of them appeared once. Of the sample, over 2.5% falls within the top ten clones.

What the research found in general, with its limitations: Most expanded thyroid clonotypes with a frequency above 0.001 also appeared in blood, which suggests that blood repertoires may reflect the immune response in the thyroid. Ophthalmopathy was separated from stable hyperthyroidism by the 13-signature model with about 85% sensitivity and about 83% specificity in cross-validation and with 80%/75% in the test set. No statistical method was used to predetermine the sample size, and group allocation was not hidden from the investigators. In validation, the model predicted ophthalmopathy progression with roughly 68% sensitivity and roughly 72% specificity; roughly 11 predicted patients were CT-confirmed with GO in a median of approximately six months.

This clonotype was observed many times. Its cognate antigen has yet to be identified. Qualities for individual bases were not recorded, and no much larger clone is one base off. Ophthalmopathy patients had moderately to severely active disease, Clinical Activity Score of at least 3, NOSPECS grade of at least 4, and disease duration under 3 months. Patients with other autoimmune diseases, uncontrolled infections, pregnancy or lactation were excluded from the study. Clinical symptoms, serum thyroxine, TRAb, thyroid ultrasound and orbital computed tomography formed the basis of the diagnosis. Using Ficoll-Paque density gradient centrifugation, PBMCs were isolated from 10 ml of fresh peripheral blood. Total RNA was extracted using Trizol reagent, and RNA quality was checked on an Agilent 2100 Bioanalyzer. V lost 9 bases and J lost 2 bases, and the count of bases not matched to a germline gene is 8. From the germline V gene, CDR1 is KGHDR and CDR2 is SFDVKD. The CDR3 starts with the cysteine, ends with the phenylalanine, and has 14 residues. Only the CDR3 DNA stays, 42 bases, in frame from base 1.

This sequence uses TRBV24-1 and TRBJ1-1; 7 junctional bases match TRBD1. The source of this sequence is an adult man with Graves' ophthalmopathy. The material sequenced was peripheral blood. The CDR3: CATRAGQQNTEAFF. The bases read TGTGCCACCCGAGCGGGACAGCAAAACACTGAAGCTTTCTTT.